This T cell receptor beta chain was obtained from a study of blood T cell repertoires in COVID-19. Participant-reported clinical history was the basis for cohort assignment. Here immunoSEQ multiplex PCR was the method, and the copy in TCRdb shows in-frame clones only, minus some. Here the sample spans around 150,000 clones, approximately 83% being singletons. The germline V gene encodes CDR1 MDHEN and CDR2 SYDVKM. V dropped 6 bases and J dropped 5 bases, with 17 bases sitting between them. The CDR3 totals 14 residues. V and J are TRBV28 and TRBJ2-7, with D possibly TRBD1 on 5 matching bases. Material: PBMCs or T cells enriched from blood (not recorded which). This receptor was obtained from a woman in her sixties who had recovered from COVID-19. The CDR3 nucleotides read TGTGCCAGCAGCAATATTGACAGCATCAACGAGCAGTACTTC. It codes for CASSNIDSINEQYF.